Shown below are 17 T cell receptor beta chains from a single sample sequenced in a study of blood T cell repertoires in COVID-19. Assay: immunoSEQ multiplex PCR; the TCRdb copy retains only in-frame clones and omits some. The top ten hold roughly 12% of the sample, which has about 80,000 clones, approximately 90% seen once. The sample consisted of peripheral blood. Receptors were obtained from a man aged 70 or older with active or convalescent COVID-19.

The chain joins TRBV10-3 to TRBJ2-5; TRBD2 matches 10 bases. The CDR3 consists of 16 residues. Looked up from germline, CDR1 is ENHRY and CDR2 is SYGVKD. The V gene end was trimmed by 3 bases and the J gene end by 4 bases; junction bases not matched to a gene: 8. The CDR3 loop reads CAISDLASGGGETQYF. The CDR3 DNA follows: TGTGCCATCAGTGATCTGGCTAGCGGGGGTGGAGAGACCCAGTACTTC.

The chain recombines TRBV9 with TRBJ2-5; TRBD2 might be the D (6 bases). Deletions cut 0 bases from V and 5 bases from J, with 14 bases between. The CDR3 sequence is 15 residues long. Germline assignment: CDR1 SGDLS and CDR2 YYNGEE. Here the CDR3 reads CASSVEGGKWETQYF. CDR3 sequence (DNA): TGTGCCAGCAGCGTAGAGGGCGGGAAATGGGAGACCCAGTACTTC.

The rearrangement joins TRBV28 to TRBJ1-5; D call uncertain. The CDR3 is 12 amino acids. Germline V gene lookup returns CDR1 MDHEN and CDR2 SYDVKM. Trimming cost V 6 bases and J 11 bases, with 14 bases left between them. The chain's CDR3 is CASSTPLTAQHF. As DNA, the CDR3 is TGTGCCAGCAGCACCCCCTTAACGGCCCAGCATTTT. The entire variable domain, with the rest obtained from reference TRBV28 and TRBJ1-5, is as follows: DVKVTQSSRYLVKRTGEKVFLECVQDMDHENMFWYRQDPGLGLRLIYFSYDVKMKEKGDIPEGYSVSREKKERFSLILESASTNQTSMYLCASSTPLTAQHFGDGTRLSIL.

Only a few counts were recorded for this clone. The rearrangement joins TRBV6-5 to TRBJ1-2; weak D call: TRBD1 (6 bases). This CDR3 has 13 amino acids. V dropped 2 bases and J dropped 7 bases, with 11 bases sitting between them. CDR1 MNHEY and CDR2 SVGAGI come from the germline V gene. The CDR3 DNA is TGTGCCAGCAGTTACAGGGGGGGAGTTGGCTACACCTTC. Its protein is CASSYRGGVGYTF.

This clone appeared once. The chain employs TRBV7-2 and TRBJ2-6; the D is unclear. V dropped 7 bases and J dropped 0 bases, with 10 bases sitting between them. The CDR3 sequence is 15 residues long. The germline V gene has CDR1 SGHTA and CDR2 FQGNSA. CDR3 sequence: CASKVGYSGANVLTF. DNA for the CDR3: TGTGCCAGCAAGGTGGGCTACTCTGGGGCCAACGTCCTGACTTTC.

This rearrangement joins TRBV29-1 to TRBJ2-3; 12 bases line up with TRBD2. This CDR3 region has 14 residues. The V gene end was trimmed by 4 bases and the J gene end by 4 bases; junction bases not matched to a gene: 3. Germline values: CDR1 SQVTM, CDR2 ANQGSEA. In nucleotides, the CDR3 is TGCAGCGTTGTTCTAGCGGGGGGGGCAGATACGCAGTATTTT. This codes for CSVVLAGGADTQYF.

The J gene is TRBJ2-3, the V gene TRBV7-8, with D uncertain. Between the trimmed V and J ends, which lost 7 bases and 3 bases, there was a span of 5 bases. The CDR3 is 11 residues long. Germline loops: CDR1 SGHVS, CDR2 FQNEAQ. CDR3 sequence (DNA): TGTGCCAGCACCAATACAGATACGCAGTATTTT. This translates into CASTNTDTQYF.

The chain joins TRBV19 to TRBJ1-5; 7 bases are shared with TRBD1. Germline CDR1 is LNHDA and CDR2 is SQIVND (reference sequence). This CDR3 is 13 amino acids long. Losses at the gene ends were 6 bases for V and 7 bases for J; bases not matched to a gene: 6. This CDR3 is CASSTGVRQPQHF. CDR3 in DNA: TGTGCCAGTAGCACAGGGGTTAGGCAGCCCCAGCATTTT. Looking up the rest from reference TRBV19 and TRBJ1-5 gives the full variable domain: DGGITQSPKYLFRKEGQNVTLSCEQNLNHDAMYWYRQDPGQGLRLIYYSQIVNDFQKGDIAEGYSVSREKKESFPLTVTSAQKNPTAFYLCASSTGVRQPQHFGDGTRLSIL.

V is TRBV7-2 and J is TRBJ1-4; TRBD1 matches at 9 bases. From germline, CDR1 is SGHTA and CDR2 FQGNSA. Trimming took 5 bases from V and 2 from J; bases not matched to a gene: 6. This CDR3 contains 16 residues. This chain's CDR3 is CASSKQGALTNEKLFF. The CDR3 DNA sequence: TGTGCCAGCAGCAAACAGGGGGCACTGACTAATGAAAAACTGTTTTTT.

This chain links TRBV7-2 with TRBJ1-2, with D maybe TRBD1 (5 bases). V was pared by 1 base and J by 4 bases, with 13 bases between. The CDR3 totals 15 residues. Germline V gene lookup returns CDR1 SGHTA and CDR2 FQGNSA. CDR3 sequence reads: CASSLGVGTGYGYTF. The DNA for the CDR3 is TGTGCCAGCAGCTTAGGGGTAGGGACTGGCTATGGCTACACCTTC.

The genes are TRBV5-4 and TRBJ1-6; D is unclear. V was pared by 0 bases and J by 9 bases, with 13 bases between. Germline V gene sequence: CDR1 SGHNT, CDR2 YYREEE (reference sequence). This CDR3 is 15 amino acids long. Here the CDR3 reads CASSLAAGRVSPLHF. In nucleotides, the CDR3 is TGTGCCAGCAGCTTGGCGGCGGGAAGGGTTTCACCCCTCCACTTT.

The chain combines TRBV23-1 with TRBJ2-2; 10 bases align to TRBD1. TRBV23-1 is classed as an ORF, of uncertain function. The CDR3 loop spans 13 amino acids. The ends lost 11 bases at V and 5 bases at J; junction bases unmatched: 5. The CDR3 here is CALDRGQTGELFF. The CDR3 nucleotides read TGCGCCCTCGACAGGGGGCAGACCGGGGAGCTGTTTTTT.

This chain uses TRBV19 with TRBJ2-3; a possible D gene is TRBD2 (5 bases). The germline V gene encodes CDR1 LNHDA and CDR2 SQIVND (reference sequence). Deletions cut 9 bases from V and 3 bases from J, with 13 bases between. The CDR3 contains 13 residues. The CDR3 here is CASAGVSTDTQYF. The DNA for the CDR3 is TGTGCCAGCGCCGGGGTTTCGACAGATACGCAGTATTTT.

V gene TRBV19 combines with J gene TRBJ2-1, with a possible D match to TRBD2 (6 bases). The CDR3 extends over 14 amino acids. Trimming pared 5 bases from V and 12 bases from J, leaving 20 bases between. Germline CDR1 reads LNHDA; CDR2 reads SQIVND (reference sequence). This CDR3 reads CASSHPGSAGGQFF. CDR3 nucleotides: TGTGCCAGTAGTCACCCGGGCTCGGCCGGGGGGCAGTTCTTC.

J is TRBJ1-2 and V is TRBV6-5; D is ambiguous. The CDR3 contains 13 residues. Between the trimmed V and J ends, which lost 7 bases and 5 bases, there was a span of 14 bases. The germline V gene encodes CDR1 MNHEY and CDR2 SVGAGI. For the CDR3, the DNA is TGTGCCAGCAAGCTCGAGGGCCGGTATGGCTACACCTTC. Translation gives CASKLEGRYGYTF.

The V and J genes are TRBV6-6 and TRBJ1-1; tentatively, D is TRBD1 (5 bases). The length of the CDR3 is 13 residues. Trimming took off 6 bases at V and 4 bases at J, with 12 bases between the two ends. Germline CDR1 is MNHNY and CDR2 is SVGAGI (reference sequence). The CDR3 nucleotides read TGTGCCAGCAGCCACGGGGGGGGCACTGAAGCTTTCTTT. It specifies CASSHGGGTEAFF.

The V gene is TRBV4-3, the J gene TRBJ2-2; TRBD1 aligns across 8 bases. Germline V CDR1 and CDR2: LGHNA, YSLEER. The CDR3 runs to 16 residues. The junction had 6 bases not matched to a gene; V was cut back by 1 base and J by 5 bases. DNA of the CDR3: TGCGCCAGCAGCCAAGTAGTGACAGGGGAAACCGGGGAGCTGTTTTTT. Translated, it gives CASSQVVTGETGELFF.